Described below is a single TCR beta chain sequence and its context. The sample belongs to a study of blood T cell repertoires in COVID-19. Study in general: COVID-19 samples collected from the United States, Italy and Spain covered acute and convalescent phases. The cDNA or gDNA used as material had been derived from T cells, B-cell-depleted T cells, or PBMCs.

V was pared by 0 bases and J by 4 bases, with 3 bases of the junction left unmatched. The CDR3 runs to 15 residues. CDR1 is LNHNV, CDR2 YYDKDF, per germline (reference sequence). Repertoires were generated with immunoSEQ multiplex PCR, while TCRdb's copy carries only in-frame clones and drops some. Of about 84,000 clones listed, 83% are singletons. The receptor's source is a woman aged 80 or over with acute or convalescent COVID-19. The specimen was peripheral blood. The J gene is TRBJ2-1, the V gene TRBV15; 7 nucleotides agree with TRBD2. CDR3 region: CATSRDWEGYNEQFF. DNA of the CDR3: TGTGCCACCAGCAGAGATTGGGAGGGATACAATGAGCAGTTCTTC.